This TCR beta chain was sequenced in a study of OX40 agonist ivuxolimab in advanced cancers. Study background: The diagnoses of dose-escalation patients were hepatocellular carcinoma, melanoma, renal cell or head and neck cancer.

The protocol was immunoSEQ multiplex PCR, while the TCRdb copy is restricted to in-frame clones and leaves out a portion. The sample consists of roughly 89,000 clones, roughly 80% of them appearing once. Germline trimming cut 5 bases from V and 7 bases from J; bases unmatched to any gene: 7. CDR1 and CDR2 (germline): WNHNN, SYGVQD (reference sequence). This CDR3 region has 14 residues. On this clone itself: What it recognizes is unknown.

Study-wide findings and caveats: CD4+ and CD8+ T cells in blood underwent clonal expansion by week 6 at 0.1 to 3.0 mg/kg.

The sequence came from an adult with an advanced solid tumor such as melanoma, head and neck, liver or kidney cancer. This material consisted of CD4+ or CD8+ T cells sorted from blood, taken in a trial of the OX40 agonist ivuxolimab. This chain joins TRBV10-1 and TRBJ1-1; 10 nucleotides match TRBD1. This chain's CDR3 is CASSLSGTGVEAFF. CDR3 nucleotide sequence: TGCGCCAGCAGTTTATCCGGGACAGGGGTTGAAGCTTTCTTT.